This record covers a single TCR beta chain. The antigen remains unidentified. The data originate from a study of T cell clones after liver transplantation. Study results and limitations: Migration into the graft, not deletion, may explain lost graft donor-reactive T cells. Small, mixed patient groups and varying post-transplant times limit these conclusions.

Trimming took off 3 bases at V and 3 bases at J, with 11 bases between the two ends. CDR1 KGHSH and CDR2 LQKENI come from the germline V gene. This CDR3 contains 14 residues. The table came from immunoSEQ multiplex PCR; TCRdb's copy has only in-frame clones and leaves some out. This sample has about 80,000 clones, with around four fifths found just once. This specimen was CD4+ T cells from blood, taken 46 months after liver transplant. This TCR was recovered from a human patient who received a liver transplant. These T cells may partly come from the graft donor. This chain connects TRBV18 to TRBJ1-1; the D is unclear. CDR3 bases: TGTGCCAGCTCACCCACGAGAGGTCACACTGAAGCTTTCTTT. Translated, it gives CASSPTRGHTEAFF.